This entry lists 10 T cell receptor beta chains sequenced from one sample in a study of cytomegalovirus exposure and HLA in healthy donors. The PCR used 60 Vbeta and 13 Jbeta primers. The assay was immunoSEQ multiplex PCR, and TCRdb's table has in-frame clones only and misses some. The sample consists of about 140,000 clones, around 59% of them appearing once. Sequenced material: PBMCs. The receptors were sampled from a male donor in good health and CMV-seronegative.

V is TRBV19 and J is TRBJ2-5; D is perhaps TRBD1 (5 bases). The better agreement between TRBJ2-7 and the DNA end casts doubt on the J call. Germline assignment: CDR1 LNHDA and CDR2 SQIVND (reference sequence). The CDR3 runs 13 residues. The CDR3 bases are TGTGCCAGTAGTATTGGGCAGGGCTACGAGCAGTACTTC. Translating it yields CASSIGQGYEQYF.

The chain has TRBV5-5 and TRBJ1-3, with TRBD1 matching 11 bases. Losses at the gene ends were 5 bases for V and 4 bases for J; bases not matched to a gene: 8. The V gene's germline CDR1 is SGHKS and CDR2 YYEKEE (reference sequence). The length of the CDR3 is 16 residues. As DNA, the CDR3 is TGTGCCAGCAGGCCCGGGACAGGGGGGTTCGGAAACACCATATATTTT. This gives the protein CASRPGTGGFGNTIYF. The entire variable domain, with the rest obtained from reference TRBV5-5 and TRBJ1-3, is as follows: DAGVTQSPTHLIKTRGQQVTLRCSPISGHKSVSWYQQVLGQGPQFIFQYYEKEERGRGNFPDRFSARQFPNYSSELNVNALLLGDSALYLCASRPGTGGFGNTIYFGEGSWLTVV.

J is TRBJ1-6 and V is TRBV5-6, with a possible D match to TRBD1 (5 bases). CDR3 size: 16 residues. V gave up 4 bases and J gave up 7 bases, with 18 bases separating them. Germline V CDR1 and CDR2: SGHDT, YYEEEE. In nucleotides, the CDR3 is TGTGCCAGCAGCGACGCAGGGCTGCCACGGAATTCACCCCTCCACTTT. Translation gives CASSDAGLPRNSPLHF.

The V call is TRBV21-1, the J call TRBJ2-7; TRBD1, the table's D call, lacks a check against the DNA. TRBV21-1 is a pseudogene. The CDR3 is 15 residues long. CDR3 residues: CASSKWTAFSYEQYF. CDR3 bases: TGTGCCAGCAGCAAGTGGACAGCCTTCTCCTACGAGCAGTACTTC.

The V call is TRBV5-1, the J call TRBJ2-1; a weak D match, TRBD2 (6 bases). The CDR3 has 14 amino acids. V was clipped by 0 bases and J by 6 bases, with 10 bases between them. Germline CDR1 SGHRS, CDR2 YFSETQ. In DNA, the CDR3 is TGCGCCAGCAGCTTGGCGGCGGGGCGCAATGAGCAGTTCTTC. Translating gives CASSLAAGRNEQFF.

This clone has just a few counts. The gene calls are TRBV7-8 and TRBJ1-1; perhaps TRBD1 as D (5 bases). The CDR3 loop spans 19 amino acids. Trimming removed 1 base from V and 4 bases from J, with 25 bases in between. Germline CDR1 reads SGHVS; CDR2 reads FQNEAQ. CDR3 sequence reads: CASSLGRGWEDGFPTEAFF. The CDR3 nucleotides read TGTGCCAGCAGCTTAGGCCGGGGGTGGGAGGATGGCTTTCCCACTGAAGCTTTCTTT.

The CDR3 DNA is TGTGCCAGCAGTTTAAGGGCGGGAGCTTTCTTT. This translates into CASSLRAGAFF. V usage is TRBV28 and J usage is TRBJ1-1; no definite D call. V shed 2 bases and J shed 10 bases, with 8 bases lying between them. CDR1 MDHEN and CDR2 SYDVKM come from the germline V gene. CDR3 length: 11 amino acids.

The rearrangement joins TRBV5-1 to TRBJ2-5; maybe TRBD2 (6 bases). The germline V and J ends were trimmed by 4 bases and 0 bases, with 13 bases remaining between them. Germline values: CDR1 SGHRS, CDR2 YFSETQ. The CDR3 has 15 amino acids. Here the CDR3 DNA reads TGCGCCAGCAGCACCGGGACTTCGTACCAAGAGACCCAGTACTTC. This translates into CASSTGTSYQETQYF.

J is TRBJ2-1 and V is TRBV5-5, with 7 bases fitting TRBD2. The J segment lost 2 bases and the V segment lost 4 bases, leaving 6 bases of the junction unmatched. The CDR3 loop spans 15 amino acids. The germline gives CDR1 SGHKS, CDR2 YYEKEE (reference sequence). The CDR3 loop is CASSRAGVTYNEQFF. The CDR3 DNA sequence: TGTGCCAGCAGCCGTGCGGGGGTAACCTACAATGAGCAGTTCTTC. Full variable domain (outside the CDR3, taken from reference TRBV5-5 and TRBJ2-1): DAGVTQSPTHLIKTRGQQVTLRCSPISGHKSVSWYQQVLGQGPQFIFQYYEKEERGRGNFPDRFSARQFPNYSSELNVNALLLGDSALYLCASSRAGVTYNEQFFGPGTRLTVL.

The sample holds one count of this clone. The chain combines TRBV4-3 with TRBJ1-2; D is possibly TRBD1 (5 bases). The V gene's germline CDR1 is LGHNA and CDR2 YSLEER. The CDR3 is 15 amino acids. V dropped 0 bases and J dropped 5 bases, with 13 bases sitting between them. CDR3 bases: TGCGCCAGCAGCCAAGATTGGGCAGGGCTTTATGGCTACACCTTC. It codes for CASSQDWAGLYGYTF.